A selection of T cell receptor beta chains follows, all from one sample in a study of blood T cells in healthy people across ages. One entry per CDR3 protein, called by TCRdb with MiXCR from the 5' RACE reads. The sample carries 750,000 to 850,000 distinct CDR3 sequences, roughly 25% recorded once. The data also belong to a second study, concerning T cells of mothers and their children.

The sample consisted of blood. The receptors originated from a boy between 5 and 17 years old in good health. The CDR3 runs from the conserved cysteine through the conserved F or W. D genes are given only for firm matches. Not all rows give a size; the values are once, few, many and, for expanded clones, a class.

v_gene	d_gene	j_gene	abundance	CDR3aa	CDR3nt
TRBV6-2/TRBV6-3	-	TRBJ2-7	-	CASSYSLSEQYF	TGTGCCAGCAGTTACTCGTTGTCCGAGCAGTACTTC
TRBV7-6	TRBD1	TRBJ2-2	-	CASSLTQGGDTGELFF	TGTGCCAGCAGCTTGACACAGGGGGGTGACACCGGGGAGCTGTTTTTT
TRBV3-1	-	TRBJ2-3	few	CASSQAWGRITDTQYF	TGTGCCAGCAGCCAAGCTTGGGGGCGCATAACAGATACGCAGTATTTT
TRBV7-2	TRBD2	TRBJ2-7	-	CASSLGRESSYEQYF	TGTGCCAGCAGCTTAGGGCGGGAGAGCTCCTACGAGCAGTACTTC
TRBV12-3/TRBV12-4	TRBD1	TRBJ1-5	few	CASRRTGSDQPQHF	TGTGCCAGCAGGCGGACAGGGTCGGACCAGCCCCAGCATTTT
TRBV20-1	TRBD1	TRBJ1-2	-	CSARDRGTELVYGCTF	TGCAGTGCTAGAGATAGGGGGACAGAACTAGTTTATGGCTGCACCTTC
TRBV6-5	-	TRBJ2-5	-	CASRQQRPRETQYF	TGTGCCAGCAGACAACAAAGGCCACGAGAGACCCAGTACTTC
TRBV28	-	TRBJ2-7	few	CASSSPFLRGYEQYF	TGTGCCAGCAGTTCCCCTTTTTTACGGGGCTACGAGCAGTACTTC
TRBV30	-	TRBJ2-7	few	CAWSVKGIGLGSYEQYF	TGTGCCTGGAGTGTCAAGGGGATCGGTCTAGGCTCCTACGAGCAGTACTTC
TRBV20-1	-	TRBJ2-3	-	CSARSLGSTDTQYF	TGCAGTGCTAGATCTTTGGGATCCACAGATACGCAGTATTTT
TRBV5-1	TRBD1	TRBJ2-6	-	CASSLPGQGISGANVLTF	TGCGCCAGCAGCCTACCGGGACAGGGAATTTCTGGGGCCAACGTCCTGACTTTC